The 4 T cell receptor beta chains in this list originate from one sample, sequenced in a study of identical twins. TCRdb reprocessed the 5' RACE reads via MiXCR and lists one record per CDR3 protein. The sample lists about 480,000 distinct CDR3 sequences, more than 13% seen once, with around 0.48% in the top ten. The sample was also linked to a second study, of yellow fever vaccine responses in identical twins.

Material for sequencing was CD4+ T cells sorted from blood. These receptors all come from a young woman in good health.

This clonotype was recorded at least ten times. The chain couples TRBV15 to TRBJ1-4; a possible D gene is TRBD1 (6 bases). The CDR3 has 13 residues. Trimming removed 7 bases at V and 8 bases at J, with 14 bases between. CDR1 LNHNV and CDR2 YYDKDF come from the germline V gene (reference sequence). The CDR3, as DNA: TGTGCCACCACCTGGACAGCCTCCGAAAAACTGTTTTTT. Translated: CATTWTASEKLFF.

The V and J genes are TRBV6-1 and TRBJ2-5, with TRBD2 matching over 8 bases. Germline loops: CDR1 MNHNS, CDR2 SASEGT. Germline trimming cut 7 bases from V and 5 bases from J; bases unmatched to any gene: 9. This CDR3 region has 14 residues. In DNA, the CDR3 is TGTGCCAGCACCATTCCGGGACTAGAGGAGACCCAGTACTTC. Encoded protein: CASTIPGLEETQYF.

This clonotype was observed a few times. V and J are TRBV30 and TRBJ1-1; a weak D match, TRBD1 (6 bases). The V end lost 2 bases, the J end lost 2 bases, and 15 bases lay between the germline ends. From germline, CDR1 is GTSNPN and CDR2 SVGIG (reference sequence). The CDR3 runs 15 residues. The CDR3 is CAWSPAPGANTEAFF. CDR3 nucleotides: TGTGCCTGGAGTCCGGCTCCGGGGGCCAACACTGAAGCTTTCTTT. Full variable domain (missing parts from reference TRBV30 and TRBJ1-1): SQTIHQWPATLVQPVGSPLSLECTVEGTSNPNLYWYRQAAGRGLQLLFYSVGIGQISSEVPQNLSASRPQDRQFILSSKKLLLSDSGFYLCAWSPAPGANTEAFFGQGTRLTVV.

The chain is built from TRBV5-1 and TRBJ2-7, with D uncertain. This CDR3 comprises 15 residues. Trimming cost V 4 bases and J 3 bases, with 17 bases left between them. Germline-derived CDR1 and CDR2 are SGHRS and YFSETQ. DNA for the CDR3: TGCGCCAGCAGCACGGAACCGGGTCCTAGCTACGAGCAGTACTTC. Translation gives CASSTEPGPSYEQYF.